This T cell receptor beta chain appears in the sequencing data of a study of blood T cell repertoires in COVID-19. Across the whole study: The samples span acute and convalescent COVID-19 from the United States, Italy and Spain. The analysed material was cDNA or gDNA that came from T cells, B-cell-depleted T cells, or PBMCs.

Trimming left V 1 base short and J 1 base short, with 11 bases between. Germline loops: CDR1 MNHNS, CDR2 SASEGT. The CDR3 runs 16 residues. Per the authors' pipeline: Reference gene primer amplification gave nucleated cell count estimates. Using immunoSEQ multiplex PCR, the repertoire was profiled, and TCRdb retains in-frame clones only, with some absent. D and trimming were read from the DNA, whereas the V and J calls and clone size are those reported in that table. The sample contains about 110,000 clones, 71% of which appear only once. The receptor comes from a human donor with acute or convalescent COVID-19. The donor label of this sample is uncertain. The chain combines TRBV6-1 with TRBJ2-4, with D possibly matching TRBD1 (5 bases). The material sequenced was peripheral blood. The DNA for the CDR3 is TGTGCCAGCAGTGAAGGGGGCCCCGTGGCCAAAAACATTCAGTACTTC. Protein product: CASSEGGPVAKNIQYF.